These 10 T cell receptor beta chains share one sample of origin, sequenced in a study of T cell changes during pregnancy in multiple sclerosis. Profiled with immunoSEQ multiplex PCR; TCRdb holds only in-frame clones, not every one. The sample yields around 51,000 clones, 94% seen once. The material was CD4+ T cells from peripheral blood mononuclear cells, obtained in the second trimester of pregnancy. The origin of the receptors is a female donor with multiple sclerosis, enrolled in a pregnancy study.

The V gene is TRBV4-3, the J gene TRBJ2-5; 9 bases fit TRBD1. V shed 4 bases, J shed 3 bases, and the junction held 3 bases outside the gene matches. Germline loops: CDR1 LGHNA, CDR2 YSLEER. This CDR3 region has 14 residues. The CDR3: CASSPRDREETQYF. CDR3 nucleotide sequence: TGCGCCAGCAGCCCCCGGGACAGGGAAGAGACCCAGTACTTC.

This chain links TRBV15 with TRBJ2-5, with D maybe TRBD1 (5 bases). The germline V gene encodes CDR1 LNHNV and CDR2 YYDKDF (reference sequence). The ends were cut back, 3 bases at V and 3 bases at J, with 14 bases in the middle. The CDR3 consists of 15 residues. DNA for the CDR3: TGTGCCACCAGCAGGGCTGGGCAAGGGGAAGAGACCCAGTACTTC. Translating it yields CATSRAGQGEETQYF.

The chain employs TRBV21-1 and TRBJ2-7; the tabulated D call, TRBD2, remains unverified against the DNA. TRBV21-1 corresponds to a pseudogene. There are 17 residues in the CDR3. CDR3: CASSNGVVGGWSYEQYF. CDR3 DNA: TGTGCCAGCAGCAACGGGGTTGTGGGAGGATGGTCCTACGAGCAGTACTTC.

The chain couples TRBV5-1 to TRBJ1-4, with D hard to call. CDR1 SGHRS and CDR2 YFSETQ come from the germline V gene. Trimming took off 4 bases at V and 0 bases at J, with 7 bases between the two ends. CDR3 length equals 14 residues. CDR3 amino acids: CASSPGSTNEKLFF. The DNA for the CDR3 is TGCGCCAGCAGCCCGGGGTCAACTAATGAAAAACTGTTTTTT. Full variable domain (remainder filled in from reference TRBV5-1 and TRBJ1-4): KAGVTQTPRYLIKTRGQQVTLSCSPISGHRSVSWYQQTPGQGLQFLFEYFSETQRNKGNFPGRFSGRQFSNSRSEMNVSTLELGDSALYLCASSPGSTNEKLFFGSGTQLSVL.

The chain links TRBV11-3 to TRBJ1-1, with 9 positions matching TRBD1. This CDR3 spans 15 amino acids. Per the germline V gene, CDR1 is SGHNT and CDR2 is YENEEA. J was trimmed by 6 bases and V by 3 bases; bases with no gene match: 8. The CDR3 sequence: CASSFSGTGRAEAFF. The DNA of the CDR3 is TGTGCCAGCAGCTTCTCCGGGACAGGGAGAGCTGAAGCTTTCTTT.

V gene TRBV14 combines with J gene TRBJ1-1; weak D call: TRBD1 (5 bases). Germline V lookup: CDR1 SGHDN, CDR2 FVKESK. The CDR3 consists of 18 residues. Trimming left V 4 bases short and J 0 bases short, with 21 bases between. CDR3 region: CASSPSVGAPRMNTEAFF. The CDR3 bases are TGTGCCAGCAGCCCTTCTGTTGGGGCCCCTAGAATGAACACTGAAGCTTTCTTT.

The chain recombines TRBV7-2 with TRBJ1-2; D is ambiguous. Trimming pared 2 bases from V and 6 bases from J, leaving 16 bases between. This CDR3 spans 15 amino acids. CDR1 and CDR2 (germline): SGHTA, FQGNSA. CDR3 loop: CASSLSPPGQNGYTF. The CDR3 bases are TGTGCCAGCAGCTTAAGCCCCCCTGGGCAGAATGGCTACACCTTC.

This chain joins TRBV27 and TRBJ2-6, with D possibly being TRBD1 (6 bases). Germline CDR1 and CDR2: MNHEY and SMNVEV (reference sequence). Trimming took off 2 bases at V and 0 bases at J, with 11 bases between the two ends. This CDR3 spans 17 amino acids. This CDR3 is CASSLMTGDSGANVLTF. CDR3 coding DNA: TGTGCCAGCAGTTTAATGACAGGAGACTCTGGGGCCAACGTCCTGACTTTC. The variable domain in full, completed from reference TRBV27 and TRBJ2-6, reads EAQVTQNPRYLITVTGKKLTVTCSQNMNHEYMSWYRQDPGLGLRQIYYSMNVEVTDKGDVPEGYKVSRKEKRNFPLILESPSPNQTSLYFCASSLMTGDSGANVLTFGAGSRLTVL.

A single count supports this clone. The gene calls are TRBV7-3 and TRBJ2-1; maybe TRBD2 (6 bases). The germline V gene has CDR1 SGHTA and CDR2 FQGTGA. Between the trimmed V and J ends, which lost 2 bases and 3 bases, there was a span of 11 bases. The CDR3 length is 15 residues. CDR3 DNA: TGTGCCAGCAGCTTATCTGCGGGACGCTACAATGAGCAGTTCTTC. Translating gives CASSLSAGRYNEQFF.

This chain uses TRBV11-2 with TRBJ2-4; D call uncertain. Per the germline V gene, CDR1 is SGHAT and CDR2 is FQNNGV. V lost 0 bases and J lost 0, with 15 bases in between. The CDR3 length is 18 residues. The CDR3, as DNA: TGTGCCAGCAGCTTAGAATCCGCCAACCTACTAGCCAAAAACATTCAGTACTTC. This translates into CASSLESANLLAKNIQYF.